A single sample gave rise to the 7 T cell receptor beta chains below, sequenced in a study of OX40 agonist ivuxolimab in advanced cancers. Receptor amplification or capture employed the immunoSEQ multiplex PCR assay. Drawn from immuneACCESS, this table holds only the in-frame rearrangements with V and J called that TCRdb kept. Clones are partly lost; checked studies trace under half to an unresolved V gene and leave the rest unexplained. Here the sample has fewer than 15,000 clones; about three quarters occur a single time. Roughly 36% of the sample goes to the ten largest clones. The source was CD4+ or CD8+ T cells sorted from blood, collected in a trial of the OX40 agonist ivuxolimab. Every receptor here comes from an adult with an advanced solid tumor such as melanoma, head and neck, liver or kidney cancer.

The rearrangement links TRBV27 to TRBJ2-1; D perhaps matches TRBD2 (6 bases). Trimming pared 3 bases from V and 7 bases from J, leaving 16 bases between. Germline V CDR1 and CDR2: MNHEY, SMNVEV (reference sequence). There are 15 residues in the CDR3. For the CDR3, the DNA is TGTGCCAGCAGTTTTTCTCGGGGAGGAAGGAATGAGCAGTTCTTC. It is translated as CASSFSRGGRNEQFF.

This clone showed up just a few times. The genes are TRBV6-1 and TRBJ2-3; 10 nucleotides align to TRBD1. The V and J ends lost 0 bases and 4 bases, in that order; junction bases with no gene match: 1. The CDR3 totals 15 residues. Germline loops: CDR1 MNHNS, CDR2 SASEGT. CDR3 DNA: TGTGCCAGCAGTGAAGCGACAGGGGGCGCAGATACGCAGTATTTT. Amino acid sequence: CASSEATGGADTQYF.

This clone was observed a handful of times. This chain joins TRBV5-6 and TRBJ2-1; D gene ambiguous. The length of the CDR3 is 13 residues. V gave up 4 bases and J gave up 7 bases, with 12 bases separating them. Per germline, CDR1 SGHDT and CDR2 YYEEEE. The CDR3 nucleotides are TGTGCCAGCAGCCCCTCGACAACGAATGAGCAGTTCTTC. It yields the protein CASSPSTTNEQFF.

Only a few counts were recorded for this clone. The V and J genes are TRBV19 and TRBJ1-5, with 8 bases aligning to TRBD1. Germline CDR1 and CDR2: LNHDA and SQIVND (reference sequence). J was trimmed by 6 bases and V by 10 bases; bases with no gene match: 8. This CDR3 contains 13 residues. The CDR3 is CATCRGLGQPQHF. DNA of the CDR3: TGTGCCACGTGCAGGGGGCTCGGTCAGCCCCAGCATTTT. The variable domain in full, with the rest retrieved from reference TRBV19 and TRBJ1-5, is DGGITQSPKYLFRKEGQNVTLSCEQNLNHDAMYWYRQDPGQGLRLIYYSQIVNDFQKGDIAEGYSVSREKKESFPLTVTSAQKNPTAFYLCATCRGLGQPQHFGDGTRLSIL.

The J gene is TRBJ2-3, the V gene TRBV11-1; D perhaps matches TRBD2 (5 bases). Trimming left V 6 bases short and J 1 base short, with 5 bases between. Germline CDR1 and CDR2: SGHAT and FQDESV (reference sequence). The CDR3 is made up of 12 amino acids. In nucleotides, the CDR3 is TGTGCCAGCAGAGCGGGCACAGATACGCAGTATTTT. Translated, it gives CASRAGTDTQYF.

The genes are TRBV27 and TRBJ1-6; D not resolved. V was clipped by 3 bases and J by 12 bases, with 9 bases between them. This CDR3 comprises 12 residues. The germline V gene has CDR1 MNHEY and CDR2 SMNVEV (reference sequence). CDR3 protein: CASSFPRGPLHF. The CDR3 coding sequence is TGTGCCAGCAGTTTCCCCCGGGGACCCCTCCACTTT.

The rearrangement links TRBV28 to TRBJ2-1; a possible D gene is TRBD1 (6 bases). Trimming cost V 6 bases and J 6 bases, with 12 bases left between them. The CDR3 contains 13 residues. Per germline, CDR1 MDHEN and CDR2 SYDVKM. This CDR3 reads CASRQGNINEQFF. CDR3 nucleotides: TGTGCCAGCAGACAGGGTAATATCAATGAGCAGTTCTTC.